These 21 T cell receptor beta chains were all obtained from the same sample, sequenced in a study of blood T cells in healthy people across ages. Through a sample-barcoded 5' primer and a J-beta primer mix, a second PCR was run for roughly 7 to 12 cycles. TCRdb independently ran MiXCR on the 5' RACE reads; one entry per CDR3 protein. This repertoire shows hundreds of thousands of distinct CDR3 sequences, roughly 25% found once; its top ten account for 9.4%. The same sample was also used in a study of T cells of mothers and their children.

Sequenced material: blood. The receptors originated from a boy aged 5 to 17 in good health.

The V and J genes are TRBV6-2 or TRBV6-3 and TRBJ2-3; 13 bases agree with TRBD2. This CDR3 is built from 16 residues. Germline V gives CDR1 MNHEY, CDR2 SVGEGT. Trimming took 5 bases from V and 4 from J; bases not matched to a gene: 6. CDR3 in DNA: TGTGCCAGCAGTACCCGGACTAGCGGGAGCCCAGATACGCAGTATTTT. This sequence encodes CASSTRTSGSPDTQYF.

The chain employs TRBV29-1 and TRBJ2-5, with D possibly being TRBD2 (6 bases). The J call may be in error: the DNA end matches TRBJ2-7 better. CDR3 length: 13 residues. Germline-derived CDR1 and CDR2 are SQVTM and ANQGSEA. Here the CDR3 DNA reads TGCAGCGTTGAAGTGGAGGGGACGTACGAGCAGTACTTC. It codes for CSVEVEGTYEQYF.

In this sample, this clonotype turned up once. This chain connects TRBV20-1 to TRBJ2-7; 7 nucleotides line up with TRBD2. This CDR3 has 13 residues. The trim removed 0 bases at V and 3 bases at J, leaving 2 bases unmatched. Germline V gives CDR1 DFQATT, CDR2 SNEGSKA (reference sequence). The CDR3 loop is CSARDGRVYEQYF. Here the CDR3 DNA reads TGCAGTGCTAGAGATGGGAGGGTCTACGAGCAGTACTTC.

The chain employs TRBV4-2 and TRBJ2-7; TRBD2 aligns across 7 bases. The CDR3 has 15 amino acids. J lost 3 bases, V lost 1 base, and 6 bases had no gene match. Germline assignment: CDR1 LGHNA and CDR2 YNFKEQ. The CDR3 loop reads CASSQGRDYSYEQYF. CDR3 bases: TGTGCCAGCAGCCAAGGCCGGGACTACAGCTACGAGCAGTACTTC.

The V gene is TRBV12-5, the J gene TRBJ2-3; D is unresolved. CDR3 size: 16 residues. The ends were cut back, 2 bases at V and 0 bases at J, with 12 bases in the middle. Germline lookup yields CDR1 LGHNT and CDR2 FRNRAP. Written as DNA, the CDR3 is TGTGCTAGTGGTTTGCCCCCACAAGTGAGCACAGATACGCAGTATTTT. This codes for CASGLPPQVSTDTQYF.

CDR3 bases: TGCGCCAGCAGCCAGATTCAGGGCTCTGAAGCTTTCTTT. It translates to CASSQIQGSEAFF. This chain uses TRBV4-3 with TRBJ1-1; D might be TRBD1 (5 bases). Per the germline V gene, CDR1 is LGHNA and CDR2 is YSLEER. Trimming took off 3 bases at V and 6 bases at J, with 11 bases between the two ends. This CDR3 is 13 amino acids long.

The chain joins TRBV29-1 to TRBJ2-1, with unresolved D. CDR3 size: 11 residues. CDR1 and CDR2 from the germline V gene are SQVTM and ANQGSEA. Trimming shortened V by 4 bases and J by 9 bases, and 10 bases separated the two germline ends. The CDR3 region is CSVAAFSEQFF. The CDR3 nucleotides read TGCAGCGTTGCAGCGTTTAGTGAGCAGTTCTTC.

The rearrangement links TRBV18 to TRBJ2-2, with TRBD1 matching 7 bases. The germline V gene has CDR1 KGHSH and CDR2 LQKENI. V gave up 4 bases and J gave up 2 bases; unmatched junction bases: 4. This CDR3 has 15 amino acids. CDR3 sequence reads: CASSRGQTNTGELFF. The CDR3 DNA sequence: TGTGCCAGCTCACGGGGACAGACAAACACCGGGGAGCTGTTTTTT.

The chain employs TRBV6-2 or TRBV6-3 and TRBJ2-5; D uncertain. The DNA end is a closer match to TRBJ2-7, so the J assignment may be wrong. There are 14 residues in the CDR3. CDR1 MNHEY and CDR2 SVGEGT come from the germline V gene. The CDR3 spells CASRTQYGAYEQYF. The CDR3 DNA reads TGTGCCAGCAGAACTCAATATGGGGCCTACGAGCAGTACTTC.

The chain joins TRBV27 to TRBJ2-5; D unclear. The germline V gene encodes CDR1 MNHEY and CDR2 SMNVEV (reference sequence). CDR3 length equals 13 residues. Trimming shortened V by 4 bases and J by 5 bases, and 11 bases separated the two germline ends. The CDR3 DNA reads TGTGCCAGCAGTTCCGGTCCCGCGGAGACCCAGTACTTC. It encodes CASSSGPAETQYF.

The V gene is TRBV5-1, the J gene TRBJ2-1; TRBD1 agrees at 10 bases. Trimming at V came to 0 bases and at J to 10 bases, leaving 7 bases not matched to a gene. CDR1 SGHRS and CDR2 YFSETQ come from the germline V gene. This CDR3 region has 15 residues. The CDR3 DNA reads TGCGCCAGCAGCTTGGGGGGACAGGGGAGAGGCGAGCAGTTCTTC. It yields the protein CASSLGGQGRGEQFF.

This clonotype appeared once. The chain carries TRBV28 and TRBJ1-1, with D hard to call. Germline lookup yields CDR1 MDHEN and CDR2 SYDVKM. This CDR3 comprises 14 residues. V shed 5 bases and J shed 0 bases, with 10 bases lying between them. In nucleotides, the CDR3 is TGTGCCAGCAGTCCTCCTAATTTGAACACTGAAGCTTTCTTT. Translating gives CASSPPNLNTEAFF.

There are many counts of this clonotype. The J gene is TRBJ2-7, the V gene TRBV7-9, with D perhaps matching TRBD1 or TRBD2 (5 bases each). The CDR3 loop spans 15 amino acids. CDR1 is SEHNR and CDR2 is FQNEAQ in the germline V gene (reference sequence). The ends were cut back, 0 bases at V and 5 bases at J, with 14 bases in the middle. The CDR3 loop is CASSLALGPNDEQYF. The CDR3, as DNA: TGTGCCAGCAGCTTAGCGCTGGGACCGAACGACGAGCAGTACTTC.

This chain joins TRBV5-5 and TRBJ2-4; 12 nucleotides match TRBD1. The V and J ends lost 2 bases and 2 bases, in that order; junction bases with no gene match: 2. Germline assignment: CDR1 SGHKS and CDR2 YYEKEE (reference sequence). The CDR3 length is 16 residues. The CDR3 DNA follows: TGTGCCAGCAGCTTCGGGACAGGGGGCACCAAAAACATTCAGTACTTC. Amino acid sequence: CASSFGTGGTKNIQYF.

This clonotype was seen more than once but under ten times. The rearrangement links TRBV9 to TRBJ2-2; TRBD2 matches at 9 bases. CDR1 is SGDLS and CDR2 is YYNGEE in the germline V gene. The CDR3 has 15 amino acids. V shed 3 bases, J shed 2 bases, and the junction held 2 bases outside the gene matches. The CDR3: CASSGLADNTGELFF. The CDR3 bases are TGTGCCAGCAGCGGACTAGCGGATAACACCGGGGAGCTGTTTTTT.

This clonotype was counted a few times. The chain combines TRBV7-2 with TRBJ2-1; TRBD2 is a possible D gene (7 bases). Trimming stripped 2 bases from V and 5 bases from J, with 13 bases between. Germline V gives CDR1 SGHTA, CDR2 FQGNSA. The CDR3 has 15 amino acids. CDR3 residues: CASSLFGGQDNEQFF. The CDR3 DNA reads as TGTGCCAGCAGCTTATTCGGGGGGCAGGACAATGAGCAGTTCTTC.

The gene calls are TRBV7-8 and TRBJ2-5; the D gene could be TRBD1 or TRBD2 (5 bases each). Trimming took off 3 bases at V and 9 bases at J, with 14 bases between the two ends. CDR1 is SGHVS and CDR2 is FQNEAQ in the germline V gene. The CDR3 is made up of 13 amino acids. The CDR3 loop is CASSFTGLGAQYF. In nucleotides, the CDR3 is TGTGCCAGCAGCTTTACGGGGCTGGGGGCCCAGTACTTC.

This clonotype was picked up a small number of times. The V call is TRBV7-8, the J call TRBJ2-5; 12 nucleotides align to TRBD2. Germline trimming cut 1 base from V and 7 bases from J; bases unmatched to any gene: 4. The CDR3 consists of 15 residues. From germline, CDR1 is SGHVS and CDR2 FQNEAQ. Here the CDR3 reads CASSLVTSGGRTQYF. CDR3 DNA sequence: TGTGCCAGCAGCTTAGTGACTAGCGGGGGTAGGACCCAGTACTTC.

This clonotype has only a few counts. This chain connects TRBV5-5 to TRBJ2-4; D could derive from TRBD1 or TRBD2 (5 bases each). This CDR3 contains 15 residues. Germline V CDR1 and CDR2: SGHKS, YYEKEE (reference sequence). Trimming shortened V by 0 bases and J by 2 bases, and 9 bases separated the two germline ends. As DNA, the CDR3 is TGTGCCAGCAGCTTGGCGGGGCCCCCCAAAAACATTCAGTACTTC. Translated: CASSLAGPPKNIQYF.

CDR3 loop: CASTRLAGGENIQYF. The CDR3 DNA sequence: TGTGCCAGCACCAGACTAGCGGGGGGGGAAAACATTCAGTACTTC. The chain uses TRBV2 and TRBJ2-4; 14 bases line up with TRBD2. Trimming took 7 bases from V and 5 from J; bases not matched to a gene: 4. The CDR3 is 15 residues long. Per the germline V gene, CDR1 is SNHLY and CDR2 is FYNNEI.

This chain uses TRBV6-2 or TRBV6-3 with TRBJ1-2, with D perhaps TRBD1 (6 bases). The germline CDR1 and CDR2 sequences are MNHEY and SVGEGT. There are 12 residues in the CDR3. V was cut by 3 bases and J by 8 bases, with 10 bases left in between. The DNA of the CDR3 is TGTGCCAGCAGTTATGAGGGGGAAGGCTACACCTTC. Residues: CASSYEGEGYTF.